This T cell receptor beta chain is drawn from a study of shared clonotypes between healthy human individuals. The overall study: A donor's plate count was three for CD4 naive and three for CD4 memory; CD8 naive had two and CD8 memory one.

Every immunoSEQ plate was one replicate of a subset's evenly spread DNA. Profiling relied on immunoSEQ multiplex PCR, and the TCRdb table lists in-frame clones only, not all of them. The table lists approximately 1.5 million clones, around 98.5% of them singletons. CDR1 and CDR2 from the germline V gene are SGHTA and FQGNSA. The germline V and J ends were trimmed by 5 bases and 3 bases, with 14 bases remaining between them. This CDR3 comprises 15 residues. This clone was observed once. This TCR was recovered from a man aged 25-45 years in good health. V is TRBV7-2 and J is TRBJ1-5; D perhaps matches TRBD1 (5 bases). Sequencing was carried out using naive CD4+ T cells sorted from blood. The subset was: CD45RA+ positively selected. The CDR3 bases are TGTGCCAGCAGCGTCGGACACCTTGTCAATCAGCCCCAGCATTTT. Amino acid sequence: CASSVGHLVNQPQHF.